These 21 T cell receptor beta chains were sequenced from one sample in a study of T cell changes during pregnancy in multiple sclerosis. Measured with immunoSEQ multiplex PCR; TCRdb has only the in-frame clones, and not every one. In the table there are roughly 27,000 clones, around 94% of which are singletons. The input for sequencing was CD4+ T cells from peripheral blood mononuclear cells, taken in the first trimester of pregnancy. These receptor sequences come from a female donor with multiple sclerosis, enrolled in a pregnancy study.

The rearrangement links TRBV5-6 to TRBJ1-1, with D perhaps TRBD1 (5 bases). This CDR3 comprises 15 residues. V was clipped by 3 bases and J by 1 base, with 13 bases between them. The germline V gene encodes CDR1 SGHDT and CDR2 YYEEEE. CDR3 sequence (DNA): TGTGCCAGCAGCTCCAGGGTTGCGGAGAACACTGAAGCTTTCTTT. It encodes CASSSRVAENTEAFF.

This clone has only one observation. This sequence joins TRBV10-2 and TRBJ2-2, with D unclear. The CDR3 totals 14 residues. Germline CDR1 and CDR2: WSHSY and SAAADI. Deletions cut 6 bases from V and 0 bases from J, with 8 bases between. CDR3 in DNA: TGCGCCAGCAGGCAAGCCCCGAACACCGGGGAGCTGTTTTTT. This encodes CASRQAPNTGELFF.

The J gene is TRBJ2-7, the V gene TRBV6-6; 7 bases map to TRBD2. The V gene end was trimmed by 6 bases and the J gene end by 11 bases; junction bases not matched to a gene: 13. This CDR3 is built from 13 residues. Per germline, CDR1 MNHNY and CDR2 SVGAGI (reference sequence). CDR3 loop: CASSSLFAGEEYF. In nucleotides, the CDR3 is TGTGCCAGCAGCTCCCTTTTCGCGGGGGAGGAGTACTTC.

The J gene is TRBJ1-6, the V gene TRBV11-2; 10 bases match TRBD1. Losses at the gene ends were 2 bases for V and 7 bases for J; bases not matched to a gene: 2. The germline CDR1 and CDR2 sequences are SGHAT and FQNNGV. This CDR3 region has 15 residues. The CDR3 DNA follows: TGTGCCAGCAGCTTACAGGGACAGGGGAATTCACCCCTCCACTTT. It is translated as CASSLQGQGNSPLHF.

The J gene is TRBJ2-6, the V gene TRBV19, with a tentative D call TRBD1 (6 bases). With 4 bases removed from V and 4 bases from J, the gap between germline ends came to 17 bases. Germline V gives CDR1 LNHDA, CDR2 SQIVND (reference sequence). The CDR3 is made up of 17 amino acids. CDR3 sequence: CASSTATGSSGANVLTF. The DNA for the CDR3 is TGTGCCAGTAGTACTGCGACAGGATCTTCCGGGGCCAACGTCCTGACTTTC.

V usage is TRBV5-5 and J usage is TRBJ2-3; a weak D match, TRBD1 (6 bases). Germline V gives CDR1 SGHKS, CDR2 YYEKEE (reference sequence). The V and J ends lost 4 bases and 4 bases respectively, with 13 bases between them. The CDR3 runs 14 residues. CDR3 coding DNA: TGTGCCAGCAGCCGAACAGGGACCGCAGATACGCAGTATTTT. Its translation is CASSRTGTADTQYF.

This CDR3 reads CASSPSSTRTGGRFEPQHF. CDR3 sequence (DNA): TGTGCCAGCAGCCCAAGCTCCACCCGGACAGGGGGACGGTTTGAGCCCCAGCATTTT. The genes are TRBV7-2 and TRBJ1-5; TRBD1 aligns across 10 bases. The CDR3 runs 19 residues. Germline CDR1 and CDR2: SGHTA and FQGNSA. The V segment lost 5 bases and the J segment 8 bases; nucleotides outside the gene matches: 21.

The CDR3 nucleotides read TGTGCCAGTAGTAACCGGGGACAGGGGCTCAGTCAGCCCCAGCATTTT. Amino acids: CASSNRGQGLSQPQHF. The chain couples TRBV19 to TRBJ1-5, with 10 bases lining up with TRBD1. The germline V gene encodes CDR1 LNHDA and CDR2 SQIVND (reference sequence). This CDR3 contains 16 residues. V lost 4 bases to trimming and J lost 6 bases; unmatched junction nucleotides: 9. Supplemented by reference TRBV19 and TRBJ1-5, the full variable domain reads DGGITQSPKYLFRKEGQNVTLSCEQNLNHDAMYWYRQDPGQGLRLIYYSQIVNDFQKGDIAEGYSVSREKKESFPLTVTSAQKNPTAFYLCASSNRGQGLSQPQHFGDGTRLSIL.

This chain joins TRBV18 and TRBJ2-7, with D possibly being TRBD2 (8 bases). Trimming removed 4 bases at V and 0 bases at J, with 16 bases between. CDR3 size: 16 residues. Germline CDR1 reads KGHSH; CDR2 reads LQKENI. The CDR3 is CASSRLSGDSSYEQYF. The CDR3, as DNA: TGTGCCAGCTCACGACTTAGCGGGGACAGCTCCTACGAGCAGTACTTC.

This chain links TRBV20-1 with TRBJ1-2; weak D call: TRBD1 (5 bases). Germline CDR1 is DFQATT and CDR2 is SNEGSKA (reference sequence). The CDR3 extends over 11 amino acids. The CDR3 coding sequence is TGCAGCGTAGGGGCCAATCAGGGCTACACCTTC. Translating gives CSVGANQGYTF.

The chain is built from TRBV6-5 and TRBJ1-2; D is ambiguous. V lost 2 bases and J lost 8, with 18 bases in between. The CDR3 covers 15 residues. Germline assignment: CDR1 MNHEY and CDR2 SVGAGI. The CDR3 region has the DNA TGTGCCAGCAGTTACCGGAACCTCCGGGGTGGCGGCTACACCTTC. Its protein product is CASSYRNLRGGGYTF.

This clone has just a few counts. This chain uses TRBV27 with TRBJ2-5; possibly TRBD2 for D (6 bases). Trimming removed 5 bases at V and 4 bases at J, with 20 bases between. Germline CDR1 and CDR2: MNHEY and SMNVEV (reference sequence). The CDR3 sequence is 16 residues long. For the CDR3, the DNA is TGTGCCAGCAGTACCCCCCCTCGGGGGAGCCTAGAGACCCAGTACTTC. This translates into CASSTPPRGSLETQYF.

V usage is TRBV30 and J usage is TRBJ1-5; no clear D. The ends were cut back, 2 bases at V and 0 bases at J, with 5 bases in the middle. The CDR3 spans 13 residues. The V gene's germline CDR1 is GTSNPN and CDR2 SVGIG (reference sequence). The CDR3 reads CAWSPSSNQPQHF. The CDR3 nucleotides read TGTGCCTGGAGTCCGAGTAGCAATCAGCCCCAGCATTTT.

V gene TRBV18 combines with J gene TRBJ1-2; TRBD1 aligns across 7 bases. Germline V gene data show CDR1 as KGHSH and CDR2 as LQKENI. This CDR3 has 12 residues. V shed 6 bases and J 7 bases; nucleotides not matched to a gene: 5. CDR3 coding DNA: TGTGCCAGCTCCGACAGGGTCCTTGGCTACACCTTC. Protein: CASSDRVLGYTF. The complete variable domain, with remaining parts taken from reference TRBV18 and TRBJ1-2, reads NAGVMQNPRHLVRRRGQEARLRCSPMKGHSHVYWYRQLPEEGLKFMVYLQKENIIDESGMPKERFSAEFPKEGPSILRIQQVVRGDSAAYFCASSDRVLGYTFGSGTRLTVV.

The chain is built from TRBV15 and TRBJ1-2, with D perhaps TRBD1 (5 bases). V lost 5 bases and J 3 bases, leaving 16 bases between the germline ends. This CDR3 contains 15 residues. Germline V lookup: CDR1 LNHNV, CDR2 YYDKDF (reference sequence). CDR3 loop: CATSYAHRSDYGYTF. CDR3 DNA: TGTGCCACCAGCTATGCGCACAGGTCTGACTATGGCTACACCTTC.

CDR3 nucleotides: TGTGCCAGCAACCCGACAGGGACGAGGACCGGGGAGCTGTTTTTT. Translation gives CASNPTGTRTGELFF. The rearrangement joins TRBV2 to TRBJ2-2; TRBD1 matches 7 bases. The CDR3 contains 15 residues. Unmatched junction bases numbered 10, after V lost 7 bases and J lost 5 bases. Germline lookup yields CDR1 SNHLY and CDR2 FYNNEI.

This chain uses TRBV19 with TRBJ2-1; 7 positions agree with TRBD1. The germline V gene has CDR1 LNHDA and CDR2 SQIVND (reference sequence). This CDR3 comprises 16 residues. V shed 3 bases and J 4 bases; nucleotides not matched to a gene: 9. CDR3 sequence: CASSILPRQGYNEQFF. The CDR3 bases are TGTGCCAGTAGTATCCTCCCGAGACAGGGTTACAATGAGCAGTTCTTC. Supplemented by reference TRBV19 and TRBJ2-1, the full variable domain reads DGGITQSPKYLFRKEGQNVTLSCEQNLNHDAMYWYRQDPGQGLRLIYYSQIVNDFQKGDIAEGYSVSREKKESFPLTVTSAQKNPTAFYLCASSILPRQGYNEQFFGPGTRLTVL.

In nucleotides, the CDR3 is TGTGCCAGCTCACCACCCATACTAGCGGGGCACAATGAGCAGTTCTTC. Translation gives CASSPPILAGHNEQFF. J is TRBJ2-1 and V is TRBV18; 10 positions match TRBD2. The V segment lost 0 bases and the J segment 5 bases; nucleotides outside the gene matches: 4. Germline CDR1 and CDR2: KGHSH and LQKENI. This CDR3 has 16 residues.

The chain has TRBV18 and TRBJ2-4; D gene ambiguous. Trimming left V 3 bases short and J 9 bases short, with 24 bases between. The CDR3 extends over 17 amino acids. Germline CDR1 KGHSH, CDR2 LQKENI. DNA of the CDR3: TGTGCCAGCTCACCCCTATCTTTGAGCTTGAAGTTTGCCATTCAGTACTTC. It translates to CASSPLSLSLKFAIQYF.

The V call is TRBV7-9, the J call TRBJ2-7, with TRBD1 as a possible D gene (6 bases). Trimming removed 4 bases at V and 3 bases at J, with 7 bases between. This CDR3 contains 12 residues. The germline gives CDR1 SEHNR, CDR2 FQNEAQ (reference sequence). The CDR3 DNA reads as TGTGCCAGCAGCTCCAGGGGCTACGAGCAGTACTTC. Its translation: CASSSRGYEQYF.

The chain employs TRBV4-3 and TRBJ1-5; 9 bases are a match to TRBD1. Trimming removed 4 bases from V and 5 bases from J; junction bases left unmatched: 3. CDR1 and CDR2 from the germline V gene are LGHNA and YSLEER. The CDR3 runs to 14 residues. DNA for the CDR3: TGCGCCAGCAGCCTCAGACAGGGGGATCAGCCCCAGCATTTT. Translation gives CASSLRQGDQPQHF.